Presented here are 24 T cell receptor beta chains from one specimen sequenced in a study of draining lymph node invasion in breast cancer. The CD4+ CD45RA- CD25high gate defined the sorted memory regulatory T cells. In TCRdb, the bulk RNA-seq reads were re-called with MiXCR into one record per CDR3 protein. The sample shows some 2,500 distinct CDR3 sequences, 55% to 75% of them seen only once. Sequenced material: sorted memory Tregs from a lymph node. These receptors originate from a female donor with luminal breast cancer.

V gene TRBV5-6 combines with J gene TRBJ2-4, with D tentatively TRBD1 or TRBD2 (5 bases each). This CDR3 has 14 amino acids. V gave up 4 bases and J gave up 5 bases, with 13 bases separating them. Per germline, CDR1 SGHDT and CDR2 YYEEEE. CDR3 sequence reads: CASSPGREENIQYF. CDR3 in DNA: TGTGCCAGCAGCCCGGGACGGGAAGAAAACATTCAGTACTTC.

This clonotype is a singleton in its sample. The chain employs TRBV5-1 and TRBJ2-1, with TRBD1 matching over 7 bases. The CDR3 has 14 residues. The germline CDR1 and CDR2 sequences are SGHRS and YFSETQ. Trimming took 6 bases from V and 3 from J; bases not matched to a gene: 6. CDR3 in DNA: TGCGCCAGCAACTCGGGACAGATCTACAATGAGCAGTTCTTC. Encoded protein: CASNSGQIYNEQFF.

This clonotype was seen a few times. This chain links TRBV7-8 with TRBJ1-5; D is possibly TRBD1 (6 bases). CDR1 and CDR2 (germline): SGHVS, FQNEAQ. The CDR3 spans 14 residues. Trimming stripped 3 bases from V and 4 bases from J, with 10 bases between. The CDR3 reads CASSFTGSNQPQHF. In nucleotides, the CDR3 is TGTGCCAGCAGCTTTACAGGGTCTAATCAGCCCCAGCATTTT.

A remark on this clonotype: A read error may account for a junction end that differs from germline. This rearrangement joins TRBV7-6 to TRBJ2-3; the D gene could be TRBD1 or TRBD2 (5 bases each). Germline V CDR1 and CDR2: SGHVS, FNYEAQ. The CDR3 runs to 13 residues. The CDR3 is CASSRGRTDTQYF. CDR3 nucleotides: TGTGCTAGCAGCCGGGGACGCACAGATACGCAGTATTTT.

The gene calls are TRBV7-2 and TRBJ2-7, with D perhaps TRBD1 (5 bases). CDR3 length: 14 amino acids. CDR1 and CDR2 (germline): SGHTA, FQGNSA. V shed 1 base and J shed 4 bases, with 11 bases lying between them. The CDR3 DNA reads TGTGCCAGCAGCTTAGTGCCAGGGTCGTACGAGCAGTACTTC. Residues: CASSLVPGSYEQYF.

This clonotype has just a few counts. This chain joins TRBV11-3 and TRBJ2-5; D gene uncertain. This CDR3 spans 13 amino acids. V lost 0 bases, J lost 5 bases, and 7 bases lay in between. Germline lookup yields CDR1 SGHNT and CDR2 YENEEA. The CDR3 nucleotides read TGTGCCAGCAGCTTAGATTCCCTGGAGACCCAGTACTTC. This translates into CASSLDSLETQYF.

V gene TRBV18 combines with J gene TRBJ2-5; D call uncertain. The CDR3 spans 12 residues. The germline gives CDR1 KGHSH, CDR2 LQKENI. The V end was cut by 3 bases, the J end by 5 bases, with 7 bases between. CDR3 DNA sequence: TGTGCCAGCTCACCGACGTATGAGACCCAGTACTTC. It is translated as CASSPTYETQYF.

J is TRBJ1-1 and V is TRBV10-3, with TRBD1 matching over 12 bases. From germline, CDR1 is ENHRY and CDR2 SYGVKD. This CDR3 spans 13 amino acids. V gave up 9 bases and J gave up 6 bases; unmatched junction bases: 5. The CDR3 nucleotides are TGTGCCATATTGGGACAGGGGGCGGCTGAAGCTTTCTTT. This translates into CAILGQGAAEAFF.

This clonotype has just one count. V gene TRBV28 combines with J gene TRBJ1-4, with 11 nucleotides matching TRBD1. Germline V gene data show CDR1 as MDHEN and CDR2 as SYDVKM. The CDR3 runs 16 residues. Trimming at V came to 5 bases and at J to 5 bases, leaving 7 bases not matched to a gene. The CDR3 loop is CASSDPGTGGNEKLFF. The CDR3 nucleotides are TGTGCCAGCAGTGACCCAGGGACAGGGGGAAATGAAAAACTGTTTTTT.

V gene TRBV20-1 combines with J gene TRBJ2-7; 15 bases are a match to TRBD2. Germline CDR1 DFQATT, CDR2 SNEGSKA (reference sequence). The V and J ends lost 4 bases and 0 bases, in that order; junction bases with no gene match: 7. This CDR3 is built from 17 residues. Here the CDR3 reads CSATGTSGRSSSYEQYF. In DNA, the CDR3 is TGCAGTGCTACCGGGACTAGCGGGAGGTCTAGCTCCTACGAGCAGTACTTC.

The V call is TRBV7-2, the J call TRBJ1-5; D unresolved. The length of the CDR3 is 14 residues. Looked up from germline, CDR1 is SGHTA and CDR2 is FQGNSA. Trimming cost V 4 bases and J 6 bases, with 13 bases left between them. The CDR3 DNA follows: TGTGCCAGCAGCTGGATAGGCCCCCCTCAGCCCCAGCATTTT. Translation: CASSWIGPPQPQHF.

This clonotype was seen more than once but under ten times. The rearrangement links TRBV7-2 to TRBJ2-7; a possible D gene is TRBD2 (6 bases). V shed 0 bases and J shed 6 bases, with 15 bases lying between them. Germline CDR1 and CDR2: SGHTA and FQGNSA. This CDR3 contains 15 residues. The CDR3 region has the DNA TGTGCCAGCAGCTTAGCGCGGGGCCTCCCTCGCGAGCAGTACTTC. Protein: CASSLARGLPREQYF.

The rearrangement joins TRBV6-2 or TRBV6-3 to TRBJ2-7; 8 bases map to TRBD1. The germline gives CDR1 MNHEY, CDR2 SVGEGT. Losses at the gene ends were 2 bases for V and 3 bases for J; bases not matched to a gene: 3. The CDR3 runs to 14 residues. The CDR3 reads CASSYGQGVYEQYF. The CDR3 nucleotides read TGTGCCAGCAGTTACGGACAGGGAGTCTACGAGCAGTACTTC.

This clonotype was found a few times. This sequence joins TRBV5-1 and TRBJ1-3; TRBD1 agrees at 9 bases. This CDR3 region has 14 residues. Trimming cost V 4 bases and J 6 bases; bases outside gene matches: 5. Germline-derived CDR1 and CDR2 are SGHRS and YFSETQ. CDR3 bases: TGCGCCAGCAGCCCCGGACAGGGGACAAACACCATATATTTT. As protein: CASSPGQGTNTIYF.

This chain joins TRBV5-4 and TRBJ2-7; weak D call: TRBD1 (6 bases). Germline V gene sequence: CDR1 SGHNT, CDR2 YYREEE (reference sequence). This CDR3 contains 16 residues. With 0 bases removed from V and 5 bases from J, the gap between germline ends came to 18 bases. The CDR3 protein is CASSLGYRGQPHEQYF. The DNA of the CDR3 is TGTGCCAGCAGCTTGGGCTATAGAGGACAGCCTCACGAGCAGTACTTC.

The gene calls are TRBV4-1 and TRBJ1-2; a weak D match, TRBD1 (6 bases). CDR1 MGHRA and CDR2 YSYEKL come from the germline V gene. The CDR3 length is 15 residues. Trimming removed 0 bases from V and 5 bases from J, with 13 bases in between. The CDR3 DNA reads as TGCGCCAGCAGCCAAGATATTGCAGGGGTGTATGGCTACACCTTC. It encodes CASSQDIAGVYGYTF.

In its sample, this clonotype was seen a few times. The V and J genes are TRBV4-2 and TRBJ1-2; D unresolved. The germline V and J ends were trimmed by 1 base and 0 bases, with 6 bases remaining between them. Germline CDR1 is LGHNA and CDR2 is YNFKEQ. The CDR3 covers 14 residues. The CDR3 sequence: CASSQGVTNYGYTF. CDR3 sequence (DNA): TGTGCCAGCAGCCAAGGCGTGACTAACTATGGCTACACCTTC.

The CDR3 nucleotides are TGCGCCAGCAGCCACCGGCCCGGGACTGAAGCTTTCTTT. It translates to CASSHRPGTEAFF. The V and J genes are TRBV4-3 and TRBJ1-1; D unclear. The length of the CDR3 is 13 residues. The V end was cut by 3 bases, the J end by 5 bases, with 10 bases between. Germline lookup yields CDR1 LGHNA and CDR2 YSLEER.

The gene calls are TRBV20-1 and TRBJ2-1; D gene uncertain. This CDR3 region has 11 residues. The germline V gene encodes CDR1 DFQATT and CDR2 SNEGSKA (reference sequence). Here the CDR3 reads CGVDAYNEQFF. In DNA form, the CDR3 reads TGCGGAGTGGACGCCTACAATGAGCAGTTCTTC.

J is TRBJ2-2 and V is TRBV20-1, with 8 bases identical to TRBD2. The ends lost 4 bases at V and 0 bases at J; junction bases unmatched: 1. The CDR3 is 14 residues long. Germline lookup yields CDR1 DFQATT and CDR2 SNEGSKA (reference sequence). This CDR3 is CSANSGANTGELFF. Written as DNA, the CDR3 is TGCAGTGCTAATAGCGGGGCGAACACCGGGGAGCTGTTTTTT.

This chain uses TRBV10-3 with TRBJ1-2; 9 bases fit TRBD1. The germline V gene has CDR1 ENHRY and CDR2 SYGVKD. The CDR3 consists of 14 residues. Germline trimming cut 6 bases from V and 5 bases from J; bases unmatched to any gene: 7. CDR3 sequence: CAISRDREVYGYTF. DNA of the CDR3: TGTGCCATCAGCCGGGACAGGGAGGTATATGGCTACACCTTC.

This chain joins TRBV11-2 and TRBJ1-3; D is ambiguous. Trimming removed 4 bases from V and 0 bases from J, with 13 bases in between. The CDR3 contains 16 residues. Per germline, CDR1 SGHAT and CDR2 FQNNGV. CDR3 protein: CASSSIEGNSGNTIYF. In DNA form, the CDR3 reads TGTGCCAGCAGCTCTATAGAGGGCAACTCTGGAAACACCATATATTTT.

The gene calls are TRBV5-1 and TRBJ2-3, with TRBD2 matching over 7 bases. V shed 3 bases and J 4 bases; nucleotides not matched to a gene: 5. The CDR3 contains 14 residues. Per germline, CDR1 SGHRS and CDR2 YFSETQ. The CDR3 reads CASSSGRLADTQYF. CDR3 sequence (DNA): TGCGCCAGCAGCTCCGGGAGGTTAGCAGATACGCAGTATTTT.

DNA of the CDR3: TGCGCCAGCAGCTTGGAAGGACAGGGGGCTGGTGGCTACACCTTC. Encoded protein: CASSLEGQGAGGYTF. The rearrangement uses TRBV5-1 and TRBJ1-2; 11 bases match TRBD1. The CDR3 sequence is 15 residues long. CDR1 and CDR2 (germline): SGHRS, YFSETQ. Unmatched junction bases numbered 5, after V lost 0 bases and J lost 7 bases.